One sample yielded the 23 T cell receptor beta chains listed below, sequenced in a study of CD8 T cells in ankylosing spondylitis. Their recognized antigens are unknown. TCRdb independently ran MiXCR on the 5' RACE reads; one entry per CDR3 protein. The sample lists about 750,000 distinct CDR3 sequences, roughly 20% occurring once. Findings and caveats of the study: Seemingly characteristic of ankylosing spondylitis blood was a TCR beta motif consisting of about 8 highly homologous variants.

Sample: blood, either unsorted or a sorted T cell fraction (not recorded which). The source is a male donor with ankylosing spondylitis.

This clonotype was seen a few times. V gene TRBV7-9 combines with J gene TRBJ1-1; D perhaps matches TRBD1 (5 bases). This CDR3 spans 14 amino acids. Trimming shortened V by 5 bases and J by 8 bases, and 18 bases separated the two germline ends. Germline-derived CDR1 and CDR2 are SEHNR and FQNEAQ (reference sequence). The CDR3 loop reads CASSPHGKGPEAFF. CDR3 DNA: TGTGCCAGCAGCCCCCACGGGAAGGGGCCGGAAGCTTTCTTT.

This clonotype came up a few times. The chain employs TRBV12-3 or TRBV12-4 and TRBJ2-7; 9 bases agree with TRBD1. The V and J ends lost 6 bases and 2 bases, in that order; junction bases with no gene match: 8. The CDR3 sequence is 15 residues long. The CDR3 loop is CASSHPGQGTYEQYF. The DNA of the CDR3 is TGTGCCAGCAGCCATCCGGGACAGGGAACCTACGAGCAGTACTTC.

The chain recombines TRBV28 with TRBJ2-2; TRBD2 matches 9 bases. This CDR3 comprises 16 residues. CDR1 and CDR2 from the germline V gene are MDHEN and SYDVKM. Trimming removed 7 bases from V and 2 bases from J; junction bases left unmatched: 8. This CDR3 is CASTIAGVANTGELFF. Here the CDR3 DNA reads TGTGCCAGCACCATAGCGGGAGTAGCTAACACCGGGGAGCTGTTTTTT. Looking up the rest from reference TRBV28 and TRBJ2-2 gives the full variable domain: DVKVTQSSRYLVKRTGEKVFLECVQDMDHENMFWYRQDPGLGLRLIYFSYDVKMKEKGDIPEGYSVSREKKERFSLILESASTNQTSMYLCASTIAGVANTGELFFGEGSRLTVL.

This clonotype was observed a handful of times. The chain combines TRBV20-1 with TRBJ2-3, with no clear D. This CDR3 is 12 amino acids long. Germline-derived CDR1 and CDR2 are DFQATT and SNEGSKA (reference sequence). V gave up 6 bases and J gave up 8 bases, with 15 bases separating them. Here the CDR3 reads CSAPNEGATQYF. The CDR3 DNA follows: TGCAGTGCCCCGAACGAAGGTGCTACGCAGTATTTT.

This clonotype was detected many times. For the CDR3, the DNA is TGTGCCAGCAGTTTAGGGGTTGGCTCACCCCTCCACTTT. Translated, it gives CASSLGVGSPLHF. V gene TRBV28 combines with J gene TRBJ1-6; unclear D gene. Germline values: CDR1 MDHEN, CDR2 SYDVKM. This CDR3 region has 13 residues. Trimming shortened V by 2 bases and J by 10 bases, and 9 bases separated the two germline ends.

This clonotype appeared a few times. The rearrangement links TRBV20-1 to TRBJ1-1; 7 bases match TRBD1. J gave up 0 bases and V 6 bases, and 4 bases lay outside the gene matches. This CDR3 comprises 13 residues. The V gene's germline CDR1 is DFQATT and CDR2 SNEGSKA (reference sequence). The CDR3 loop reads CSAGQYMNTEAFF. In nucleotides, the CDR3 is TGCAGTGCGGGACAGTATATGAACACTGAAGCTTTCTTT.

V is TRBV12-5 and J is TRBJ2-5, with a possible D match to TRBD1 (5 bases). This CDR3 has 15 amino acids. Germline V gene sequence: CDR1 LGHNT, CDR2 FRNRAP. V lost 7 bases and J 1 base, leaving 16 bases between the germline ends. CDR3 nucleotides: TGTGCTAGTGCCTCGACAGCTAATATCCAAGAGACCCAGTACTTC. Translation: CASASTANIQETQYF.

This clonotype was picked up a small number of times. The rearrangement links TRBV7-9 to TRBJ2-3; D is perhaps TRBD1 (6 bases). From germline, CDR1 is SEHNR and CDR2 FQNEAQ (reference sequence). With 2 bases removed from V and 2 bases from J, the gap between germline ends came to 14 bases. This CDR3 region has 16 residues. CDR3: CASSLLLAGDTDTQYF. DNA of the CDR3: TGTGCCAGCAGCTTACTCCTCGCAGGGGACACAGATACGCAGTATTTT. Filled out from reference TRBV7-9 and TRBJ2-3, the complete variable domain reads DTGVSQNPRHKITKRGQNVTFRCDPISEHNRLYWYRQTLGQGPEFLTYFQNEAQLEKSRLLSDRFSAERPKGSFSTLEIQRTEQGDSAMYLCASSLLLAGDTDTQYFGPGTRLTVL.

V usage is TRBV27 and J usage is TRBJ1-1; D is ambiguous. Germline CDR1 reads MNHEY; CDR2 reads SMNVEV (reference sequence). The CDR3 length is 14 residues. V was cut by 0 bases and J by 4 bases, with 9 bases left in between. CDR3 coding DNA: TGTGCCAGCAGTTTATCCCTGCTTACCACTGAAGCTTTCTTT. Its translation is CASSLSLLTTEAFF.

The chain combines TRBV20-1 with TRBJ2-6; no reliable D call. Trimming stripped 8 bases from V and 0 bases from J, with 5 bases between. The CDR3 is made up of 12 amino acids. Per the germline V gene, CDR1 is DFQATT and CDR2 is SNEGSKA (reference sequence). In DNA form, the CDR3 reads TGCAGTTTCCGCTCTGGGGCCAACGTCCTGACTTTC. It yields the protein CSFRSGANVLTF.

This clonotype has at least ten counts. This chain uses TRBV29-1 with TRBJ1-6; the D is unclear. The CDR3 contains 13 residues. The germline gives CDR1 SQVTM, CDR2 ANQGSEA. Trimming removed 7 bases from V and 10 bases from J, with 17 bases in between. CDR3 sequence: CSARVGLNSPLHF. CDR3 in DNA: TGCAGCGCTAGGGTGGGCCTCAACTCACCCCTCCACTTT.

This clonotype showed up just a few times. V is TRBV7-9 and J is TRBJ2-1; 7 nucleotides align to TRBD2. V shed 5 bases and J 6 bases; nucleotides not matched to a gene: 13. The CDR3 consists of 16 residues. The germline V gene encodes CDR1 SEHNR and CDR2 FQNEAQ (reference sequence). As DNA, the CDR3 is TGTGCCAGCAGCCCTCCGCTGGGGCGGGAGTTCAATGAGCAGTTCTTC. Amino acids: CASSPPLGREFNEQFF.

CDR3 DNA: TGTGCCACCAGCAGAGGACTAGCGGAAGAGACCCAGTACTTC. It specifies CATSRGLAEETQYF. The V and J genes are TRBV15 and TRBJ2-5; TRBD2 matches 9 bases. The CDR3 has 14 residues. Germline assignment: CDR1 LNHNV and CDR2 YYDKDF (reference sequence). The J segment lost 3 bases and the V segment lost 1 base, leaving 0 bases of the junction unmatched.

The V call is TRBV20-1, the J call TRBJ2-3, with no clear D. The CDR3 length is 14 residues. The V end lost 6 bases, the J end lost 2 bases, and 15 bases lay between the germline ends. Germline assignment: CDR1 DFQATT and CDR2 SNEGSKA (reference sequence). In DNA, the CDR3 is TGCAGTGCCCCAGCGAACGTTCTCACAGATACGCAGTATTTT. This codes for CSAPANVLTDTQYF.

J is TRBJ2-7 and V is TRBV12-3 or TRBV12-4; D is possibly TRBD1 or TRBD2 (6 bases each). This CDR3 spans 15 amino acids. Deletions cut 5 bases from V and 4 bases from J, with 18 bases between. Written as DNA, the CDR3 is TGTGCCAGCAGTACGGACGTCGGGGGCCCTTACGAGCAGTACTTC. It is translated as CASSTDVGGPYEQYF.

There are a few counts of this clonotype. This chain connects TRBV7-9 to TRBJ2-7; TRBD1 agrees at 7 bases. Germline-derived CDR1 and CDR2 are SEHNR and FQNEAQ (reference sequence). Trimming took 8 bases from V and 0 from J; bases not matched to a gene: 4. CDR3 length equals 13 residues. Here the CDR3 DNA reads TGTGCCAGCCAGGGACAGAGCTCCTACGAGCAGTACTTC. It is translated as CASQGQSSYEQYF. Full variable domain (remainder filled in from reference TRBV7-9 and TRBJ2-7): DTGVSQNPRHKITKRGQNVTFRCDPISEHNRLYWYRQTLGQGPEFLTYFQNEAQLEKSRLLSDRFSAERPKGSFSTLEIQRTEQGDSAMYLCASQGQSSYEQYFGPGTRLTVT.

This clonotype was observed a handful of times. The chain uses TRBV4-1 and TRBJ2-3, with D perhaps matching TRBD2 (5 bases). From germline, CDR1 is MGHRA and CDR2 YSYEKL. The CDR3 is 15 amino acids. V was trimmed by 0 bases and J by 14 bases, leaving 21 bases between them. The CDR3 reads CASSQDRASTFPPYF. CDR3 nucleotides: TGCGCCAGCAGCCAAGATCGTGCTAGCACCTTCCCACCGTATTTT.

This clonotype has just a few counts. This rearrangement joins TRBV10-3 to TRBJ2-1; 10 nucleotides align to TRBD2. This CDR3 is built from 16 residues. The V gene end was trimmed by 10 bases and the J gene end by 7 bases; junction bases not matched to a gene: 16. The germline V gene has CDR1 ENHRY and CDR2 SYGVKD. This CDR3 is CATGTELAGVENEQFF. The CDR3 region has the DNA TGTGCCACAGGGACGGAGCTAGCGGGAGTTGAAAATGAGCAGTTCTTC.

The CDR3 bases are TGTGCCAGCTCACCAATGGACAGGGGCTCCTACGAGCAGTACTTC. Amino acid sequence: CASSPMDRGSYEQYF. The gene calls are TRBV18 and TRBJ2-7; 9 nucleotides agree with TRBD1. V gave up 2 bases and J gave up 0 bases; unmatched junction bases: 2. The germline V gene encodes CDR1 KGHSH and CDR2 LQKENI. The CDR3 spans 15 residues. Combining the CDR3 with reference TRBV18 and TRBJ2-7 gives the whole variable domain NAGVMQNPRHLVRRRGQEARLRCSPMKGHSHVYWYRQLPEEGLKFMVYLQKENIIDESGMPKERFSAEFPKEGPSILRIQQVVRGDSAAYFCASSPMDRGSYEQYFGPGTRLTVT.

The chain has TRBV4-3 and TRBJ2-7; TRBD2 matches 7 bases. After removal of 4 bases from V and 4 bases from J, the junction contained 10 bases not matched to a gene. The CDR3 consists of 15 residues. Germline V gene lookup returns CDR1 LGHNA and CDR2 YSLEER. The CDR3 DNA follows: TGCGCCAGCAGCCCCGACTCCAACGGGGGGTACGAGCAGTACTTC. Amino acid sequence: CASSPDSNGGYEQYF.

There are a few counts of this clonotype. V and J are TRBV20-1 and TRBJ2-5; 8 bases are a match to TRBD2. V gave up 3 bases and J gave up 5 bases; unmatched junction bases: 11. The V gene's germline CDR1 is DFQATT and CDR2 SNEGSKA (reference sequence). The CDR3 has 15 amino acids. CDR3 residues: CSASGGGRRAETQYF. CDR3 nucleotides: TGCAGTGCTAGCGGGGGGGGAAGGAGGGCGGAGACCCAGTACTTC.

The chain couples TRBV7-2 to TRBJ2-7, with TRBD1 matching 9 bases. Trimming at V came to 5 bases and at J to 4 bases, leaving 9 bases not matched to a gene. The CDR3 is 15 residues long. Germline V gene lookup returns CDR1 SGHTA and CDR2 FQGNSA. The CDR3 DNA follows: TGTGCCAGCAGCAGGATGGGACAGGGCCTTTACGAGCAGTACTTC. This codes for CASSRMGQGLYEQYF. Full variable domain (remainder filled in from reference TRBV7-2 and TRBJ2-7): GAGVSQSPSNKVTEKGKDVELRCDPISGHTALYWYRQSLGQGLEFLIYFQGNSAPDKSGLPSDRFSAERTGGSVSTLTIQRTQQEDSAVYLCASSRMGQGLYEQYFGPGTRLTVT.

This clonotype appeared many times. The CDR3 region is CASSLAGLRDEQFF. DNA for the CDR3: TGTGCCAGCAGTTTAGCAGGGCTTCGCGATGAGCAGTTCTTC. The genes are TRBV12-3 or TRBV12-4 and TRBJ2-1; the D is unclear. The CDR3 is made up of 14 amino acids. Trimming removed 0 bases at V and 8 bases at J, with 11 bases between.